This T cell receptor beta chain came from a study of blood T cell repertoires in COVID-19. At the level of the study: COVID-19 samples, acute and convalescent, were from the United States, Italy and Spain.

Authors' methods: The assay estimated nucleated cells by amplifying reference gene primers. Generated by immunoSEQ multiplex PCR, the TCRdb table keeps only in-frame clones and is missing some. V and J calls plus clone size are reproduced from that table; the DNA served to infer D and trimming. This repertoire shows hundreds of thousands of clones, more than 70% found once; its top ten account for around 2%. This clone was seen a few times. This CDR3 spans 14 amino acids. Trimming cost V 5 bases and J 0 bases, with 9 bases left between them. Germline V gene lookup returns CDR1 MRHNA and CDR2 SNTAGT. Sequenced material: PBMCs or T cells enriched from blood (not recorded which). The sequence came from a woman aged 60-75 years in a cohort exposed to, infected with or recovered from COVID-19 (not recorded which). V and J are TRBV6-4 and TRBJ2-3; possible D gene TRBD2, 6 bases. CDR3 region: CASSPGTSTDTQYF. The DNA of the CDR3 is TGTGCCAGCAGTCCCGGGACTAGCACAGATACGCAGTATTTT.